These T cell receptor beta chains were read from a single sample in a study of blood T cell repertoires in COVID-19. This table comes from immunoSEQ multiplex PCR, and its TCRdb copy is limited to in-frame clones, with some not included. This sample has 210,000 or so clones, with roughly four fifths found just once. Sequencing input: PBMCs or T cells enriched from blood (not recorded which). Receptor source: a woman between 45 and 65 years old who had been exposed to COVID-19. CDR3s include the opening cysteine and the closing phenylalanine or tryptophan. Fields, in order: CDR3 protein, clone size, V gene, J gene. Clone sizes are given selectively: once, few, many, or a class where the clone is expanded.

CDR3: CATSRGERGGANVLTF; size: .; V: TRBV15; J: TRBJ2-6
CDR3: CASSRGGPNQPQHF; size: few; V: TRBV6-5; J: TRBJ1-5
CDR3: CAWSVRTSGVRARGYTQYF; size: few; V: TRBV30; J: TRBJ2-3
CDR3: CASSLSSGPYNEQFF; size: .; V: TRBV7-9; J: TRBJ2-1
CDR3: CASSVGSAWGEQFF; size: few; V: TRBV9; J: TRBJ2-1
CDR3: CASSRTVAGANVLTF; size: .; V: TRBV6-2/TRBV6-3; J: TRBJ2-6
CDR3: CSVQFASGANVLTF; size: few; V: TRBV29-1; J: TRBJ2-6
CDR3: CASSLSGGSTGELFF; size: .; V: TRBV7-9; J: TRBJ2-2
CDR3: CSVGEDNSPLHF; size: .; V: TRBV29-1; J: TRBJ1-6
CDR3: CASSLEVALMSTDTQYF; size: .; V: TRBV5-8; J: TRBJ2-3
CDR3: CASSQVARGGDGEQFF; size: .; V: TRBV3-1/TRBV3-2; J: TRBJ2-1
CDR3: CASSLPGGFGGNTIYF; size: .; V: TRBV5-6; J: TRBJ1-3
CDR3: CASSFGGGNRRTDTQYF; size: .; V: TRBV27; J: TRBJ2-3
CDR3: CASNRGANEKLFF; size: .; V: TRBV2; J: TRBJ1-4
CDR3: CASSWTYEKAFF; size: once; V: TRBV12-3/TRBV12-4; J: TRBJ1-1
CDR3: CASSATTPGPTGTGELFF; size: few; V: TRBV9; J: TRBJ2-2
CDR3: CASSPQGDTDTQYF; size: .; V: TRBV11-2; J: TRBJ2-3